The 13 T cell receptor beta chains given below trace back to one sample, sequenced in a study of blood T cell repertoires in COVID-19. Here immunoSEQ multiplex PCR was the method, and the copy in TCRdb shows in-frame clones only, minus some. The data contain some 100,000 clones, over 80% of them singletons. The sequenced sample was peripheral blood. The receptors come from a man aged 50 to 59 with active COVID-19.

The chain employs TRBV5-1 and TRBJ2-3; the D gene is possibly TRBD2 (6 bases). The CDR3 loop spans 18 amino acids. Trimming removed 7 bases from V and 0 bases from J, with 24 bases in between. Germline CDR1 is SGHRS and CDR2 is YFSETQ. CDR3 nucleotides: TGCGCCAGCGCCAAATCCCTCTTTAGCGGAGAAAGCACAGATACGCAGTATTTT. It encodes CASAKSLFSGESTDTQYF.

V gene TRBV5-5 combines with J gene TRBJ1-1; D is possibly TRBD1 (5 bases). CDR1 is SGHKS, CDR2 YYEKEE, per germline (reference sequence). The CDR3 length is 13 residues. The germline V and J ends were trimmed by 5 bases and 3 bases, with 11 bases remaining between them. The CDR3 DNA reads TGTGCCAGCAGACAGGACCTTGACACTGAAGCTTTCTTT. It codes for CASRQDLDTEAFF.

This chain connects TRBV30 to TRBJ2-5; perhaps TRBD2 as D (5 bases). The CDR3 contains 14 residues. V was clipped by 0 bases and J by 7 bases, with 15 bases between them. Germline CDR1 and CDR2: GTSNPN and SVGIG (reference sequence). CDR3 DNA sequence: TGTGCCTGGAGTGTACCGAGCGGTCCCCGGACCCAGTACTTC. It codes for CAWSVPSGPRTQYF.

The count of this clone is one. The chain links TRBV6-5 to TRBJ1-6; possible D gene TRBD1, 6 bases. The CDR3 length is 13 residues. Per the germline V gene, CDR1 is MNHEY and CDR2 is SVGAGI. Trimming cost V 6 bases and J 10 bases, with 13 bases left between them. This CDR3 is CASRRGRGSPLHF. In nucleotides, the CDR3 is TGTGCCAGCAGGAGGGGCAGGGGATCACCCCTCCACTTT.

This chain links TRBV6-2 or TRBV6-3 with TRBJ1-5, with TRBD1 matching 9 bases. This CDR3 contains 20 residues. With 8 bases clipped from V and 1 base from J, the junction kept 21 bases outside the gene matches. Germline V lookup: CDR1 MNHEY, CDR2 SVGEGT. CDR3 in DNA: TGTGCCAGCGGCCGCCACCGGGACAGGGCCCTACGAGGGAGCAATCAGCCCCAGCATTTT. This translates into CASGRHRDRALRGSNQPQHF.

J is TRBJ2-7 and V is TRBV5-1, with D possibly TRBD1 on 6 matching bases. The germline V gene encodes CDR1 SGHRS and CDR2 YFSETQ. Between the trimmed V and J ends, which lost 4 bases and 0 bases, there was a span of 14 bases. The CDR3 length is 15 residues. The CDR3, as DNA: TGCGCCAGCAGCCAGACAGGAGATAGCTCCTACGAGCAGTACTTC. It is translated as CASSQTGDSSYEQYF.

The chain recombines TRBV11-2 with TRBJ1-1, with 7 nucleotides matching TRBD1. V was clipped by 6 bases and J by 9 bases; unmatched bases: 7. The CDR3 consists of 12 residues. Germline CDR1 SGHAT, CDR2 FQNNGV. CDR3 coding DNA: TGTGCCAGCAGGCTAGGGGGCAGCCAAGCTTTCTTT. Protein: CASRLGGSQAFF.

The chain couples TRBV11-2 to TRBJ1-3, with D perhaps TRBD1 (5 bases). There are 15 residues in the CDR3. Looked up from germline, CDR1 is SGHAT and CDR2 is FQNNGV. The germline V and J ends were trimmed by 5 bases and 0 bases, with 11 bases remaining between them. CDR3 residues: CASSISGNSGNTIYF. The CDR3 bases are TGTGCCAGCAGCATATCAGGGAACTCTGGAAACACCATATATTTT.

This chain joins TRBV28 and TRBJ1-1; the D is unclear. Trimming pared 4 bases from V and 4 bases from J, leaving 7 bases between. Germline V gene lookup returns CDR1 MDHEN and CDR2 SYDVKM. There are 12 residues in the CDR3. The CDR3 DNA sequence: TGTGCCAGCAGTTCCAGCGGCACTGAAGCTTTCTTT. It encodes CASSSSGTEAFF.

This rearrangement joins TRBV7-3 to TRBJ1-1; D not certain. Deletions cut 5 bases from V and 1 base from J, with 8 bases between. The CDR3 runs to 13 residues. The germline gives CDR1 SGHTA, CDR2 FQGTGA. As DNA, the CDR3 is TGTGCCAGCAGCCGTCAGAAGAACACTGAAGCTTTCTTT. This translates into CASSRQKNTEAFF.

This chain joins TRBV12-3 or TRBV12-4 and TRBJ2-7, with D unclear. V gave up 1 base and J gave up 0 bases, with 4 bases separating them. The CDR3 has 13 residues. CDR3 sequence: CASSLGVSYEQYF. The CDR3 bases are TGTGCCAGCAGTTTAGGCGTCTCCTACGAGCAGTACTTC.

This clone was detected a few times. V and J are TRBV6-5 and TRBJ1-5; D perhaps matches TRBD1 (5 bases). The germline V gene encodes CDR1 MNHEY and CDR2 SVGAGI. The CDR3 runs to 15 residues. Deletions cut 5 bases from V and 0 bases from J, with 11 bases between. CDR3 protein: CASSIDRASNQPQHF. DNA of the CDR3: TGTGCCAGCAGTATAGACAGAGCTAGCAATCAGCCCCAGCATTTT.

The chain employs TRBV5-5 and TRBJ1-2; tentatively, D is TRBD1 (5 bases). Germline V lookup: CDR1 SGHKS, CDR2 YYEKEE (reference sequence). CDR3 size: 14 residues. V was clipped by 2 bases and J by 0 bases, with 8 bases between them. The DNA of the CDR3 is TGTGCCAGCAGCTTAGACAGAGCTAACTATGGCTACACCTTC. Protein product: CASSLDRANYGYTF.